One and the same sample provided the 5 T cell receptor beta chains below, sequenced in a study of T cell responses to AZD1222 COVID-19 vaccine. Sequencing was performed with immunoSEQ multiplex PCR; in TCRdb, only in-frame clones are kept and a portion is missing. The sample has about 160,000 clones; 85% to 95% are singletons. The sample consisted of peripheral blood, taken 28 days after the second AZD1222 dose. The receptors here all came from an adult who received the AZD1222 COVID-19 vaccine.

This clone qualifies as medium-sized. This chain links TRBV14 with TRBJ2-6, with D unclear. The CDR3 contains 19 residues. The ends were cut back, 3 bases at V and 4 bases at J, with 22 bases in the middle. The germline gives CDR1 SGHDN, CDR2 FVKESK. CDR3 nucleotides: TGTGCCAGCAGCCAGAACCGAGGCAGTTCCCTGGGAGGGGCCAACGTCCTGACTTTC. Translating gives CASSQNRGSSLGGANVLTF.

The chain uses TRBV5-6 and TRBJ1-4, with 8 bases lining up with TRBD1. This CDR3 has 16 residues. Trimming at V came to 6 bases and at J to 2 bases, leaving 9 bases not matched to a gene. The germline V gene has CDR1 SGHDT and CDR2 YYEEEE. CDR3: CASTLSTGVTNEKLFF. DNA for the CDR3: TGTGCCAGCACCCTCTCGACAGGGGTCACTAATGAAAAACTGTTTTTT.

The V gene is TRBV12-3 or TRBV12-4, the J gene TRBJ2-7; no reliable D call. V was pared by 6 bases and J by 4 bases, with 10 bases between. The CDR3 sequence is 12 residues long. CDR3 in amino acids: CASSPDSYEQYF. CDR3 DNA: TGTGCCAGCAGCCCTGACTCTTACGAGCAGTACTTC.

The rearrangement links TRBV29-1 to TRBJ1-1; D not resolved. CDR1 SQVTM and CDR2 ANQGSEA come from the germline V gene. The CDR3 runs to 13 residues. Trimming shortened V by 4 bases and J by 0 bases, and 9 bases separated the two germline ends. The CDR3, as DNA: TGCAGCGTTGTACGGATAATGAACACTGAAGCTTTCTTT. Its translation is CSVVRIMNTEAFF.

CDR3 DNA sequence: TGTGCCAGCAGCAAAAAGCGGACAGGGAATAACTATGGCTACACCTTC. Translated, it gives CASSKKRTGNNYGYTF. The chain has TRBV6-2 or TRBV6-3 and TRBJ1-2; 8 bases fit TRBD1. This CDR3 is built from 16 residues. V gave up 6 bases and J gave up 1 base; unmatched junction bases: 10. Per germline, CDR1 MNHEY and CDR2 SVGEGT.